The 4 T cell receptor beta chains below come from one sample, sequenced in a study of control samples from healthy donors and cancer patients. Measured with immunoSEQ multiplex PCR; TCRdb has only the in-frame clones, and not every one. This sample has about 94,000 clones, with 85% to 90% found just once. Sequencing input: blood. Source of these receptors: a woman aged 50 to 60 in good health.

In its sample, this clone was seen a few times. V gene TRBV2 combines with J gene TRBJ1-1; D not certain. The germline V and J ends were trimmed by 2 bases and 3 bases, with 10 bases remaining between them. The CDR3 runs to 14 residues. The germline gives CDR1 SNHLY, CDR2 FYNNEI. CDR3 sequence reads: CASSEREGYTEAFF. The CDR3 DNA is TGTGCCAGCAGTGAAAGGGAAGGATACACTGAAGCTTTCTTT.

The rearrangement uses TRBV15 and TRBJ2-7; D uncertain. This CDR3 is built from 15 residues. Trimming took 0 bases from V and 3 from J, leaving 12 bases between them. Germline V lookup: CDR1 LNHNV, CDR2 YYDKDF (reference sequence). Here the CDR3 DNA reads TGTGCCACCAGCAGAGATCGGGTAGGCAGCTACGAGCAGTACTTC. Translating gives CATSRDRVGSYEQYF. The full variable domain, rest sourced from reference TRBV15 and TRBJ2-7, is DAMVIQNPRYQVTQFGKPVTLSCSQTLNHNVMYWYQQKSSQAPKLLFHYYDKDFNNEADTPDNFQSRRPNTSFCFLDIRSPGLGDTAMYLCATSRDRVGSYEQYFGPGTRLTVT.

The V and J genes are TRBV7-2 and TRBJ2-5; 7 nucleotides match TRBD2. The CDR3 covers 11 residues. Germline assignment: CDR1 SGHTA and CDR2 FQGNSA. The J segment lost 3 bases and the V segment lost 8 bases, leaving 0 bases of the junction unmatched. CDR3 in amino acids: CASAGEETQYF. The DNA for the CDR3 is TGTGCCAGCGCGGGGGAAGAGACCCAGTACTTC.

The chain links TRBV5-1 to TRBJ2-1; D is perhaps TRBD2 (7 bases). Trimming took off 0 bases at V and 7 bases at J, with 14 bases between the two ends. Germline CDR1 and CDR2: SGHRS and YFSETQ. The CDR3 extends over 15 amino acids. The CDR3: CASSLEAGAWNEQFF. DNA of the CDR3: TGCGCCAGCAGCTTGGAGGCGGGGGCTTGGAATGAGCAGTTCTTC.